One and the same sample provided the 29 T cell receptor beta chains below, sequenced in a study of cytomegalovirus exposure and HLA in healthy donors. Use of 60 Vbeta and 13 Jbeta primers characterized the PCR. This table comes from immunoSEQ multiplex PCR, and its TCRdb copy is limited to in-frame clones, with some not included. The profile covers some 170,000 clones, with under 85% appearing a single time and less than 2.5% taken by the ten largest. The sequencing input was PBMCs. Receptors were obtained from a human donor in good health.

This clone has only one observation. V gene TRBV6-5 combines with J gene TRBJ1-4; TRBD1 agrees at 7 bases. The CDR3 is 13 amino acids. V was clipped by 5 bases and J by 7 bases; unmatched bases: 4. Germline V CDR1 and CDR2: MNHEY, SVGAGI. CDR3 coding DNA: TGTGCCAGCAGTGCAGGGGGAGGTGAAAAACTGTTTTTT. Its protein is CASSAGGGEKLFF.

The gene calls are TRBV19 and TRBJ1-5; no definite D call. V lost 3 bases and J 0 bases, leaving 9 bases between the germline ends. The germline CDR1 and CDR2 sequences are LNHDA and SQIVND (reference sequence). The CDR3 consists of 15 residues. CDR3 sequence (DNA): TGTGCCAGTAGTATTGGCGGGTATAGCAATCAGCCCCAGCATTTT. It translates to CASSIGGYSNQPQHF. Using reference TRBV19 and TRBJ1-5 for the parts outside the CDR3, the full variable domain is DGGITQSPKYLFRKEGQNVTLSCEQNLNHDAMYWYRQDPGQGLRLIYYSQIVNDFQKGDIAEGYSVSREKKESFPLTVTSAQKNPTAFYLCASSIGGYSNQPQHFGDGTRLSIL.

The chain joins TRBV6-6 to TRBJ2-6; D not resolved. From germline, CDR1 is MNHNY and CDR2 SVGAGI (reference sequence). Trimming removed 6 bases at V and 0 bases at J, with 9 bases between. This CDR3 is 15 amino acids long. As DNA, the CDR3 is TGTGCCAGCAGGCAGTTAAGCTCTGGGGCCAACGTCCTGACTTTC. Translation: CASRQLSSGANVLTF.

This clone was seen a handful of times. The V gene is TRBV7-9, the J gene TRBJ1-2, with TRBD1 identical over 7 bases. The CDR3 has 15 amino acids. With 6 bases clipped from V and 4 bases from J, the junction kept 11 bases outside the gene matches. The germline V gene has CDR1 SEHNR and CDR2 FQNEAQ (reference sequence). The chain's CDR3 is CASSPTGALGYGYTF. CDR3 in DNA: TGTGCCAGCAGTCCTACAGGGGCCCTAGGCTATGGCTACACCTTC.

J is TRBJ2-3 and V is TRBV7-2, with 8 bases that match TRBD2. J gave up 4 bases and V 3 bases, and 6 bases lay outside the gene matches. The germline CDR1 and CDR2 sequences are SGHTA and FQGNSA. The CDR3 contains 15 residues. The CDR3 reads CASSLWRGDADTQYF. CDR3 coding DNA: TGTGCCAGCAGCTTGTGGCGGGGGGATGCAGATACGCAGTATTTT.

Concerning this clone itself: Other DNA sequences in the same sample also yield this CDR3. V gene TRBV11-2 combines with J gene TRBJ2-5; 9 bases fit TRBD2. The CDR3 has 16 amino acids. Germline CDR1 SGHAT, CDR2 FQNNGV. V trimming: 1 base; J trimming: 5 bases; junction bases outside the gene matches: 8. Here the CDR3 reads CASSLAGGGAWETQYF. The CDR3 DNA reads TGTGCCAGCAGCTTAGCGGGCGGGGGGGCCTGGGAGACCCAGTACTTC.

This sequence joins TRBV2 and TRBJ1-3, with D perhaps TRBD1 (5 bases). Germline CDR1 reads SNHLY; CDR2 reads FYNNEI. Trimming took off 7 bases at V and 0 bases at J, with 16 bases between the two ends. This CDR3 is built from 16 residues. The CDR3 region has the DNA TGTGCCAGCACCGTGGGGCTTTCCAGCTCTGGAAACACCATATATTTT. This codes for CASTVGLSSSGNTIYF.

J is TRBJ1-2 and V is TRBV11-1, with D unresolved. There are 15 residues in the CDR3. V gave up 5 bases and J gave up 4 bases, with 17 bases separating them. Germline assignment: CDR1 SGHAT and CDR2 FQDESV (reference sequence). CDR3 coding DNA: TGTGCCAGCAGCACAACCGCCGGGAGCTTCTATGGCTACACCTTC. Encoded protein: CASSTTAGSFYGYTF. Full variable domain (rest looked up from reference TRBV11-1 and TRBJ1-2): EAEVAQSPRYKITEKSQAVAFWCDPISGHATLYWYRQILGQGPELLVQFQDESVVDDSQLPKDRFSAERLKGVDSTLKIQPAELGDSAMYLCASSTTAGSFYGYTFGSGTRLTVV.

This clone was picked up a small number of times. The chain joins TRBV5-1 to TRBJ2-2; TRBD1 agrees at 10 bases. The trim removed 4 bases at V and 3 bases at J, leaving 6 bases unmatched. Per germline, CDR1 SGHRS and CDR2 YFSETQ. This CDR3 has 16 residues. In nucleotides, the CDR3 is TGCGCCAGCAGCCCGACAGGGGGCCGAGACACCGGGGAGCTGTTTTTT. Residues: CASSPTGGRDTGELFF. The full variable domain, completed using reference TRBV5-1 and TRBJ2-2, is KAGVTQTPRYLIKTRGQQVTLSCSPISGHRSVSWYQQTPGQGLQFLFEYFSETQRNKGNFPGRFSGRQFSNSRSEMNVSTLELGDSALYLCASSPTGGRDTGELFFGEGSRLTVL.

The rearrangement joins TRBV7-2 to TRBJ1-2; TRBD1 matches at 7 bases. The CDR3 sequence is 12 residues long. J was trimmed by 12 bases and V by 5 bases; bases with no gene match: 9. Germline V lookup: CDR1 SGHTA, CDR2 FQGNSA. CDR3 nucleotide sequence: TGTGCCAGCAGCCAAATAAACAGGGGCCACACCTTC. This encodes CASSQINRGHTF.

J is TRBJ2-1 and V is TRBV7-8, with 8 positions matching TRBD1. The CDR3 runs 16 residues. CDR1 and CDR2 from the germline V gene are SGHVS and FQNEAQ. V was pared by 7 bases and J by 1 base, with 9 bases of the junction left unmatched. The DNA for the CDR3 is TGTGCCAGCACAACAGGGGGGATTAGGTCCTACAATGAGCAGTTCTTC. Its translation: CASTTGGIRSYNEQFF. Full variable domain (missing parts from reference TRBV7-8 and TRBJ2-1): GAGVSQSPRYKVAKRGQDVALRCDPISGHVSLFWYQQALGQGPEFLTYFQNEAQLDKSGLPSDRFFAERPEGSVSTLKIQRTQQEDSAVYLCASTTGGIRSYNEQFFGPGTRLTVL.

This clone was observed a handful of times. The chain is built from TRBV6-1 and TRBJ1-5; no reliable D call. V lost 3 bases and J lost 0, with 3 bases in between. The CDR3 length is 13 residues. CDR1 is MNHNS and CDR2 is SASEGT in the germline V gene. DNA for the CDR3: TGTGCCAGCAGTGACAATAGCAATCAGCCCCAGCATTTT. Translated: CASSDNSNQPQHF.

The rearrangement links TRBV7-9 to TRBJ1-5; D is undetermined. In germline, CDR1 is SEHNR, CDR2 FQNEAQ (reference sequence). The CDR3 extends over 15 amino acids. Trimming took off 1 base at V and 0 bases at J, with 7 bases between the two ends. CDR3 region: CASSLGGDSNQPQHF. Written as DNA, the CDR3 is TGTGCCAGCAGCTTAGGTGGAGATAGCAATCAGCCCCAGCATTTT.

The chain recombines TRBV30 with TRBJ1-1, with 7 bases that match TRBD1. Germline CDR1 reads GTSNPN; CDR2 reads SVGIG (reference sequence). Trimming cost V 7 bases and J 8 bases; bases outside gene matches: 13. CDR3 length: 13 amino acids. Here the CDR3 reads CASRTPGQREAFF. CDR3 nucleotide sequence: TGTGCCTCCCGCACCCCGGGACAGCGCGAAGCTTTCTTT.

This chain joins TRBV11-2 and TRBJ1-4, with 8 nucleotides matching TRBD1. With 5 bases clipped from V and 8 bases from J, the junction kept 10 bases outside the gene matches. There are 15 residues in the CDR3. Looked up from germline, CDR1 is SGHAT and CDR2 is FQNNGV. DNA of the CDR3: TGTGCCAGCAGCGCTGACAGGGGAGGCTTCGAAAAACTGTTTTTT. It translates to CASSADRGGFEKLFF. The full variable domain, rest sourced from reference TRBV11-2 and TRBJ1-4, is EAGVAQSPRYKIIEKRQSVAFWCNPISGHATLYWYQQILGQGPKLLIQFQNNGVVDDSQLPKDRFSAERLKGVDSTLKIQPAKLEDSAVYLCASSADRGGFEKLFFGSGTQLSVL.

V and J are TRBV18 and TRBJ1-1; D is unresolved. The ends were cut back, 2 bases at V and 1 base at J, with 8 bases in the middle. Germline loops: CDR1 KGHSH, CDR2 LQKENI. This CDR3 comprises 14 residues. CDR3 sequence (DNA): TGTGCCAGCTCACCAGCGGAGGGGAACACTGAAGCTTTCTTT. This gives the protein CASSPAEGNTEAFF.

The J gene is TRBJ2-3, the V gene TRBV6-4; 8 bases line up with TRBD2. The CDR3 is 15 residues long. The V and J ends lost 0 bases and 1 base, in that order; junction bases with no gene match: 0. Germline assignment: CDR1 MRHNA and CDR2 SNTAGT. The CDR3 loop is CASSDSSGGTDTQYF. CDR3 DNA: TGTGCCAGCAGTGACTCTAGCGGGGGCACAGATACGCAGTATTTT.

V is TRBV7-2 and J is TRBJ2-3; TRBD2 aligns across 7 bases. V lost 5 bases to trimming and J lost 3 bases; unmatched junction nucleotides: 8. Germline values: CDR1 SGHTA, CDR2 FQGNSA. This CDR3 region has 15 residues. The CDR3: CASSQSGVVTDTQYF. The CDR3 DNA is TGTGCCAGCAGCCAGAGCGGGGTGGTAACAGATACGCAGTATTTT.

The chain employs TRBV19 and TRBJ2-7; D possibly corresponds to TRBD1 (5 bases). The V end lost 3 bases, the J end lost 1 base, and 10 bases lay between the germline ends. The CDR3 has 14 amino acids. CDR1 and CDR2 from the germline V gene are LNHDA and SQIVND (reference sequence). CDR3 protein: CASSIVQGSYEQYF. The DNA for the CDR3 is TGTGCCAGTAGTATTGTCCAGGGATCCTACGAGCAGTACTTC.

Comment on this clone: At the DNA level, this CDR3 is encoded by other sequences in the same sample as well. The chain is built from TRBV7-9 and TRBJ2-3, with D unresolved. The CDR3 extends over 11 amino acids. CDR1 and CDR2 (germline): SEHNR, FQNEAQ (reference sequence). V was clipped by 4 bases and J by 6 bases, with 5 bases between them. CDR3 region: CASSSTDTQYF. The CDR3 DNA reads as TGTGCCAGCAGCTCTACGGATACGCAGTATTTT.

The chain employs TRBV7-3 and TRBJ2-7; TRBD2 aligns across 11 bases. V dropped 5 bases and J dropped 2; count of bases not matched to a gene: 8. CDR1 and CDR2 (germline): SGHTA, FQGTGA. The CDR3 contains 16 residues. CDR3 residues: CASSLTPTSGTYEQYF. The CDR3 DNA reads TGTGCCAGCAGCCTGACCCCGACTAGCGGGACCTACGAGCAGTACTTC.

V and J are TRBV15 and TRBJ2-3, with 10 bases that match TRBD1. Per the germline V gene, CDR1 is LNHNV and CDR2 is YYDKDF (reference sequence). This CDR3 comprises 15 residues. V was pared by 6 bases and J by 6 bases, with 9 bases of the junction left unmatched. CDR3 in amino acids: CATRRLGTGEDTQYF. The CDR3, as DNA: TGTGCCACCAGAAGATTGGGGACAGGGGAGGATACGCAGTATTTT. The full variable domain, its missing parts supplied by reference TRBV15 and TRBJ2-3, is DAMVIQNPRYQVTQFGKPVTLSCSQTLNHNVMYWYQQKSSQAPKLLFHYYDKDFNNEADTPDNFQSRRPNTSFCFLDIRSPGLGDTAMYLCATRRLGTGEDTQYFGPGTRLTVL.

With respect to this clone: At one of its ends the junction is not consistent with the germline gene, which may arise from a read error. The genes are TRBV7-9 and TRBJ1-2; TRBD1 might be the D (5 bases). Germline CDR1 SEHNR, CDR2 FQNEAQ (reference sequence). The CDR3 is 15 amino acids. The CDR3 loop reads CASSPTLQDNYGCTF. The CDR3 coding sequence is TGTGCCAGCAGCCCCACGTTGCAGGACAACTATGGCTGCACCTTC.

The CDR3 is CATSRQYTEAFF. Written as DNA, the CDR3 is TGTGCCACCAGCAGACAGTACACTGAAGCTTTCTTT. The genes are TRBV15 and TRBJ1-1; no reliable D call. This CDR3 is 12 amino acids long. Germline-derived CDR1 and CDR2 are LNHNV and YYDKDF (reference sequence). Trimming cost V 2 bases and J 3 bases, with 4 bases left between them.

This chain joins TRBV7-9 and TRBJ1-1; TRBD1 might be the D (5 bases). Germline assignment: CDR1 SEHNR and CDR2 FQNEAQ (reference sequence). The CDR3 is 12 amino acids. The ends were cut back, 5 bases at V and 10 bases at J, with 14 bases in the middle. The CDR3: CASSADAGGAFF. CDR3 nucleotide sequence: TGTGCCAGCAGCGCGGACGCCGGGGGAGCTTTCTTT. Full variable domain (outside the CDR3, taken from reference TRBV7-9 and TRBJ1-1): DTGVSQNPRHKITKRGQNVTFRCDPISEHNRLYWYRQTLGQGPEFLTYFQNEAQLEKSRLLSDRFSAERPKGSFSTLEIQRTEQGDSAMYLCASSADAGGAFFGQGTRLTVV.

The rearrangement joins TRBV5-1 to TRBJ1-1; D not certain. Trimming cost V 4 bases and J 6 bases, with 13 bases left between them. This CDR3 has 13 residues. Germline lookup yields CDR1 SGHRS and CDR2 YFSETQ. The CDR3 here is CASSNPGQPEAFF. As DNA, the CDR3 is TGCGCCAGCAGCAATCCTGGGCAGCCTGAAGCTTTCTTT.

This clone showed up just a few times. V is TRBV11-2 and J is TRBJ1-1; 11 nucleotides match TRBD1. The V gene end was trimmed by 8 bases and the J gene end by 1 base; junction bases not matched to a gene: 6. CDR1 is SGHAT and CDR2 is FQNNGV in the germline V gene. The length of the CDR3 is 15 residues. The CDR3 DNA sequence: TGTGCCAGCCAGGGGGGGACAGGGGGGAACACTGAAGCTTTCTTT. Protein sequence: CASQGGTGGNTEAFF.

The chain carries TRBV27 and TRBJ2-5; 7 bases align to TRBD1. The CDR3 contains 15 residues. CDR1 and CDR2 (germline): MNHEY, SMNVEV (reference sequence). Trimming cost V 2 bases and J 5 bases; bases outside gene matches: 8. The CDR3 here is CASSLTTGKLETQYF. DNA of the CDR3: TGTGCCAGCAGTTTAACGACAGGGAAGTTGGAGACCCAGTACTTC.

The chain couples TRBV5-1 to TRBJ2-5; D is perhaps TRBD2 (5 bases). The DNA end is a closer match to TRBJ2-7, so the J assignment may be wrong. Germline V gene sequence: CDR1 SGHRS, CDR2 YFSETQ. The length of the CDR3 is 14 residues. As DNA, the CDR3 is TGCGCCAGCAGCTTGTGGACTCAAACCTACGAGCAGTACTTC. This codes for CASSLWTQTYEQYF.